Presented here are 25 T cell receptor beta chains from one specimen sequenced in a study of T-cell memory formation after mild COVID-19. TCRdb fed the 5' RACE reads into MiXCR, producing one record per CDR3 protein. The data hold 500,000 to 550,000 distinct CDR3 sequences, with roughly 22% observed a single time. The sequenced sample was PBMCs or a T cell subset sorted from them (not recorded which). Source of these receptors: an adult woman who had mild COVID-19 (a few samples of this study predate the infection). Cell type and time point are not known.

V usage is TRBV5-4 and J usage is TRBJ2-3, with a weak D call TRBD2 (6 bases). V lost 3 bases and J lost 5, with 16 bases in between. Germline V gene lookup returns CDR1 SGHNT and CDR2 YYREEE (reference sequence). The CDR3 totals 15 residues. CDR3 amino acids: CASSYPGVREDTQYF. The DNA of the CDR3 is TGTGCCAGCAGCTACCCGGGGGTAAGGGAAGATACGCAGTATTTT. Supplemented by reference TRBV5-4 and TRBJ2-3, the full variable domain reads ETGVTQSPTHLIKTRGQQVTLRCSSQSGHNTVSWYQQALGQGPQFIFQYYREEENGRGNFPPRFSGLQFPNYSSELNVNALELDDSALYLCASSYPGVREDTQYFGPGTRLTVL.

The chain employs TRBV9 and TRBJ2-4, with 8 bases identical to TRBD2. Germline V gene lookup returns CDR1 SGDLS and CDR2 YYNGEE. The V and J ends lost 0 bases and 8 bases, in that order; junction bases with no gene match: 4. CDR3 length: 14 amino acids. This CDR3 reads CASSVAGGLDIQYF. CDR3 coding DNA: TGTGCCAGCAGCGTAGCGGGAGGGCTTGACATTCAGTACTTC.

CDR3 sequence reads: CSARVLGGYTF. Written as DNA, the CDR3 is TGCAGTGCTAGAGTCCTCGGTGGCTACACCTTC. The chain couples TRBV20-1 to TRBJ1-2; the D is unclear. V lost 1 base and J lost 7, with 7 bases in between. This CDR3 has 11 amino acids. CDR1 and CDR2 from the germline V gene are DFQATT and SNEGSKA (reference sequence).

This clonotype appeared a few times. V is TRBV12-3 or TRBV12-4 and J is TRBJ2-7, with a possible D match to TRBD2 (6 bases). The CDR3 runs 12 residues. The V gene lost 1 base and the J gene lost 10 bases, with 11 bases spanning the gap. Here the CDR3 reads CASSLEEGVQYF. CDR3 nucleotides: TGTGCCAGCAGTTTAGAGGAGGGCGTTCAGTACTTC.

This clonotype was seen repeatedly, ten times or more. The chain is built from TRBV5-4 and TRBJ1-6; D possibly corresponds to TRBD1 (5 bases). The CDR3 covers 14 residues. Germline V lookup: CDR1 SGHNT, CDR2 YYREEE (reference sequence). Trimming left V 5 bases short and J 6 bases short, with 12 bases between. DNA for the CDR3: TGTGCCAGCAGTATCCCAGGGAGTAATTCACCCCTCCACTTT. As protein: CASSIPGSNSPLHF. Full variable domain (missing parts from reference TRBV5-4 and TRBJ1-6): ETGVTQSPTHLIKTRGQQVTLRCSSQSGHNTVSWYQQALGQGPQFIFQYYREEENGRGNFPPRFSGLQFPNYSSELNVNALELDDSALYLCASSIPGSNSPLHFGNGTRLTVT.

The table lists this clonotype with a few counts. The rearrangement joins TRBV7-9 to TRBJ2-7; the D gene is possibly TRBD1 (5 bases). The germline V and J ends were trimmed by 1 base and 6 bases, with 16 bases remaining between them. This CDR3 has 15 amino acids. The germline V gene has CDR1 SEHNR and CDR2 FQNEAQ (reference sequence). In DNA form, the CDR3 reads TGTGCCAGCAGCTTAGTGCCTGCCAGGGTATCCGAGCAGTACTTC. Encoded protein: CASSLVPARVSEQYF.

The chain combines TRBV2 with TRBJ2-2; the D is unclear. Germline values: CDR1 SNHLY, CDR2 FYNNEI. The CDR3 is 15 amino acids. The V and J ends lost 5 bases and 1 base respectively, with 11 bases between them. As DNA, the CDR3 is TGTGCCAGCAGTCGGCCCCAAGAGAACACCGGGGAGCTGTTTTTT. Protein product: CASSRPQENTGELFF.

The chain employs TRBV20-1 and TRBJ2-3; possibly TRBD2 for D (6 bases). Germline V gene lookup returns CDR1 DFQATT and CDR2 SNEGSKA (reference sequence). The V end lost 2 bases, the J end lost 1 base, and 22 bases lay between the germline ends. This CDR3 has 18 residues. CDR3 bases: TGCAGTGCTAGAATTCGGACTACCCTGCGGGGAGGCACAGATACGCAGTATTTT. The encoded protein is CSARIRTTLRGGTDTQYF.

This clonotype has only a few counts. The CDR3 here is CASSQETGAPYEQYF. In DNA, the CDR3 is TGCGCCAGCAGCCAGGAGACAGGGGCACCCTACGAGCAGTACTTC. The chain joins TRBV4-1 to TRBJ2-7; 8 nucleotides match TRBD1. The trim removed 3 bases at V and 2 bases at J, leaving 6 bases unmatched. There are 15 residues in the CDR3. Germline CDR1 and CDR2: MGHRA and YSYEKL.

In its sample, this clonotype was seen a few times. The V gene is TRBV4-1, the J gene TRBJ1-6; D perhaps matches TRBD1 (6 bases). V was clipped by 5 bases and J by 7 bases, with 33 bases between them. CDR3 length: 21 amino acids. CDR1 is MGHRA and CDR2 is YSYEKL in the germline V gene. CDR3 coding DNA: TGCGCCAGCAGCGCTCAAAGATGGTGGGGTCCATTAGGACAGCAGAATTCACCCCTCCACTTT. Residues: CASSAQRWWGPLGQQNSPLHF.

This clonotype was found a few times. V and J are TRBV6-6 and TRBJ1-1; unclear D gene. This CDR3 is built from 13 residues. Germline CDR1 reads MNHNY; CDR2 reads SVGAGI (reference sequence). Deletions cut 6 bases from V and 6 bases from J, with 14 bases between. CDR3 sequence (DNA): TGTGCCAGCAGGCTCGGAGGCTCCGCTGAAGCTTTCTTT. Its protein is CASRLGGSAEAFF.

This clonotype was picked up a small number of times. J is TRBJ2-1 and V is TRBV7-9, with 9 bases lining up with TRBD2. CDR1 and CDR2 (germline): SEHNR, FQNEAQ (reference sequence). CDR3 length: 16 amino acids. V dropped 0 bases and J dropped 9; count of bases not matched to a gene: 9. In DNA, the CDR3 is TGTGCCAGCAGCTTAGCGGGGCCCCTAGCGGGAATTGAGCAGTTCTTC. This translates into CASSLAGPLAGIEQFF.

This clonotype was recorded a few times. The V call is TRBV7-9, the J call TRBJ1-6; a weak D match, TRBD1 (5 bases). CDR1 is SEHNR and CDR2 is FQNEAQ in the germline V gene (reference sequence). V dropped 4 bases and J dropped 10 bases, with 17 bases sitting between them. The CDR3 extends over 15 amino acids. This CDR3 reads CASSSPRGVGSPLHF. The DNA of the CDR3 is TGTGCCAGCAGCTCCCCGCGGGGGGTCGGGTCACCCCTCCACTTT. Variable domain in full (rest from reference TRBV7-9 and TRBJ1-6): DTGVSQNPRHKITKRGQNVTFRCDPISEHNRLYWYRQTLGQGPEFLTYFQNEAQLEKSRLLSDRFSAERPKGSFSTLEIQRTEQGDSAMYLCASSSPRGVGSPLHFGNGTRLTVT.

The rearrangement links TRBV15 to TRBJ2-1, with D perhaps matching TRBD2 (5 bases). The CDR3 runs 15 residues. The ends were cut back, 8 bases at V and 5 bases at J, with 19 bases in the middle. CDR1 and CDR2 (germline): LNHNV, YYDKDF (reference sequence). The CDR3 sequence is CATADRGDGDNEQFF. Here the CDR3 DNA reads TGTGCCACCGCGGACCGGGGTGACGGGGACAATGAGCAGTTCTTC.

V and J are TRBV4-1 and TRBJ1-1; no clear D gene. The CDR3 loop spans 15 amino acids. Germline V lookup: CDR1 MGHRA, CDR2 YSYEKL. Trimming stripped 2 bases from V and 1 base from J, with 11 bases between. CDR3 bases: TGCGCCAGCAGCCAACCGATACATCCGAACACTGAAGCTTTCTTT. Translation gives CASSQPIHPNTEAFF.

The gene calls are TRBV30 and TRBJ2-3; D is possibly TRBD1 (6 bases). Germline assignment: CDR1 GTSNPN and CDR2 SVGIG (reference sequence). The CDR3 runs 15 residues. V dropped 0 bases and J dropped 3 bases, with 13 bases sitting between them. Here the CDR3 DNA reads TGTGCCTGGAGTGTAGGGTCAGGGGCTACAGATACGCAGTATTTT. Encoded protein: CAWSVGSGATDTQYF.

The J gene is TRBJ2-3, the V gene TRBV15; D may correspond to TRBD1 or TRBD2 (5 bases each). The V end lost 8 bases, the J end lost 2 bases, and 11 bases lay between the germline ends. Germline V lookup: CDR1 LNHNV, CDR2 YYDKDF (reference sequence). The CDR3 spans 13 residues. The CDR3 DNA follows: TGTGCCACCCGACGGGACCTCACAGATACGCAGTATTTT. It encodes CATRRDLTDTQYF.

This clonotype has just a few counts. The chain has TRBV18 and TRBJ2-1; TRBD1 agrees at 10 bases. The J segment lost 0 bases and the V segment lost 3 bases, leaving 2 bases of the junction unmatched. From germline, CDR1 is KGHSH and CDR2 LQKENI. The CDR3 consists of 16 residues. CDR3 residues: CASSPRTGGSYNEQFF. The CDR3 nucleotides read TGTGCCAGCTCACCCCGGACAGGGGGCTCCTACAATGAGCAGTTCTTC.

The chain couples TRBV7-9 to TRBJ1-5; perhaps TRBD1 as D (6 bases). There are 14 residues in the CDR3. The germline V gene encodes CDR1 SEHNR and CDR2 FQNEAQ (reference sequence). Trimming shortened V by 5 bases and J by 4 bases, and 12 bases separated the two germline ends. CDR3 bases: TGTGCCAGCAGCAACCGGGACACAAATCAGCCCCAGCATTTT. The encoded protein is CASSNRDTNQPQHF.

In this sample, this clonotype turned up once. The rearrangement links TRBV2 to TRBJ2-7; possibly TRBD1 or TRBD2 for D (5 bases each). V was cut by 11 bases and J by 6 bases, with 17 bases left in between. The germline CDR1 and CDR2 sequences are SNHLY and FYNNEI. The CDR3 runs 12 residues. The CDR3 region has the DNA TGTGCCCACCGGGACCAAGCCCTCGAGCAGTACTTC. Protein product: CAHRDQALEQYF. Full variable domain (missing parts from reference TRBV2 and TRBJ2-7): EPEVTQTPSHQVTQMGQEVILRCVPISNHLYFYWYRQILGQKVEFLVSFYNNEISEKSEIFDDQFSVERPDGSNFTLKIRSTKLEDSAMYFCAHRDQALEQYFGPGTRLTVT.

The table lists this clonotype with a count of one. The chain is built from TRBV18 and TRBJ1-3, with a tentative D call TRBD1 (6 bases). The CDR3 is 13 residues long. Germline CDR1 is KGHSH and CDR2 is LQKENI. V was trimmed by 6 bases and J by 4 bases, leaving 10 bases between them. CDR3 sequence reads: CASSDGQGNTIYF. The CDR3 region has the DNA TGTGCCAGCTCGGATGGACAGGGAAACACCATATATTTT.

The sample holds a few counts of this clonotype. The rearrangement joins TRBV7-3 to TRBJ2-5; D possibly matches TRBD1 or TRBD2 (5 bases each). Trimming pared 5 bases from V and 1 base from J, leaving 11 bases between. Germline V gene lookup returns CDR1 SGHTA and CDR2 FQGTGA. CDR3 length: 14 amino acids. CDR3 region: CASSHQGPQETQYF. The CDR3, as DNA: TGTGCCAGCAGCCATCAGGGACCCCAAGAGACCCAGTACTTC.

Only a few counts were recorded for this clonotype. V and J are TRBV7-2 and TRBJ2-7; D is unresolved. Germline V CDR1 and CDR2: SGHTA, FQGNSA. The CDR3 sequence is 14 residues long. Trimming removed 6 bases at V and 2 bases at J, with 14 bases between. The CDR3 DNA sequence: TGTGCCAGCAGTGTGAAGGCCCAGACCTACGAGCAGTACTTC. This sequence encodes CASSVKAQTYEQYF.

This clonotype was counted ten times or more. The J gene is TRBJ2-7, the V gene TRBV2; TRBD2 matches 9 bases. CDR3 length equals 14 residues. Germline lookup yields CDR1 SNHLY and CDR2 FYNNEI. With V trimmed by 6 bases and J by 4 bases, 7 bases remained unmatched. CDR3 region: CASRQTSGAYEQYF. CDR3 sequence (DNA): TGTGCCAGCAGGCAGACTAGCGGAGCTTACGAGCAGTACTTC.

CDR3 sequence: CASSQMVGTETQYF. In DNA, the CDR3 is TGTGCCAGCAGCCAAATGGTGGGAACAGAGACCCAGTACTTC. This chain connects TRBV3-1 to TRBJ2-5; no reliable D call. The CDR3 is 14 residues long. The germline CDR1 and CDR2 sequences are LGHDT and YNNKEL (reference sequence). The V gene lost 2 bases and the J gene lost 4 bases, with 11 bases spanning the gap.